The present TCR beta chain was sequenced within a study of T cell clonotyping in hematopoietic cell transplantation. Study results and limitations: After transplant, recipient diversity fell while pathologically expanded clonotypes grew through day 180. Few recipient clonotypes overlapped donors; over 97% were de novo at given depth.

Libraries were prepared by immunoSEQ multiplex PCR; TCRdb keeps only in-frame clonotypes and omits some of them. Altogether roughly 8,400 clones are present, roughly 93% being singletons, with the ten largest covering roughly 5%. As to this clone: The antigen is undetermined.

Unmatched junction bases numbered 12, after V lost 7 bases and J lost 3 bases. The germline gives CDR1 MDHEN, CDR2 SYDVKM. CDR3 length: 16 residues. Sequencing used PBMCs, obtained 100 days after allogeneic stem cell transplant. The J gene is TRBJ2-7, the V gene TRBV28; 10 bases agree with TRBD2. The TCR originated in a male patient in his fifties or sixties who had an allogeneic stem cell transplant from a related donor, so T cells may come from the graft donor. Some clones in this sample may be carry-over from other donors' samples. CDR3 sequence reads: CASIPVAGLANYEQYF. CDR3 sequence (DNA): TGTGCCAGCATCCCCGTTGCGGGACTAGCGAACTACGAGCAGTACTTC.